A single sample gave rise to the 23 T cell receptor beta chains below, sequenced in a study of control samples from healthy donors and cancer patients. This table comes from immunoSEQ multiplex PCR, and its TCRdb copy is limited to in-frame clones, with some not included. This sample yields about 94,000 clones, of which less than 95% are seen a single time; about 4% belongs to the top ten. Sample: blood. The receptors here all came from a young woman in good health.

This chain uses TRBV11-2 with TRBJ2-7; maybe TRBD1 (6 bases). Per germline, CDR1 SGHAT and CDR2 FQNNGV. CDR3 length equals 13 residues. V lost 6 bases to trimming and J lost 5 bases, with 14 bases between them. CDR3: CASRALGADEQYF. The CDR3 DNA reads TGTGCCAGCAGAGCCTTGGGGGCCGACGAGCAGTACTTC.

The V gene is TRBV7-8, the J gene TRBJ1-2, with TRBD1 matching over 9 bases. Germline V gene lookup returns CDR1 SGHVS and CDR2 FQNEAQ. The J segment lost 8 bases and the V segment lost 5 bases, leaving 6 bases of the junction unmatched. The length of the CDR3 is 13 residues. In nucleotides, the CDR3 is TGTGCCAGCAGCCTACAGGGGGCTTACGGCTACACCTTC. Its translation is CASSLQGAYGYTF.

The chain has TRBV15 and TRBJ1-2, with 7 bases lining up with TRBD1. This CDR3 has 14 residues. The germline CDR1 and CDR2 sequences are LNHNV and YYDKDF (reference sequence). V gave up 3 bases and J gave up 0 bases; unmatched junction bases: 1. DNA of the CDR3: TGTGCCACCAGCAGGGGGACAGCTAACTATGGCTACACCTTC. Translating gives CATSRGTANYGYTF.

The genes are TRBV7-8 and TRBJ2-6; D possibly uses TRBD1 or TRBD2 (5 bases each). Per germline, CDR1 SGHVS and CDR2 FQNEAQ. V lost 7 bases and J lost 2, with 12 bases in between. This CDR3 contains 15 residues. CDR3 region: CASILLGAGANVLTF. The CDR3 bases are TGTGCCAGCATCCTATTGGGGGCTGGGGCCAACGTCCTGACTTTC.

The rearrangement joins TRBV12-3 or TRBV12-4 to TRBJ1-1; D is perhaps TRBD1 (5 bases). Trimming pared 3 bases from V and 6 bases from J, leaving 11 bases between. This CDR3 is built from 13 residues. CDR3 sequence: CASSFMGDSEAFF. CDR3 DNA sequence: TGTGCCAGCAGTTTCATGGGGGACTCTGAAGCTTTCTTT.

Comments on this clone: One junction end does not reproduce the germline sequence, and a read error may be involved. The chain links TRBV28 to TRBJ2-7; possibly TRBD2 for D (5 bases). The CDR3 covers 11 residues. Germline V lookup: CDR1 MDHEN, CDR2 SYDVKM. The CDR3 DNA follows: TGTGCCAGCAGTTTAAGGACTGCCCTCCTCTTC. Translating it yields CASSLRTALLF.

This clone is a singleton in its sample. V and J are TRBV6-6 and TRBJ2-7, with D unclear. Germline V gene data show CDR1 as MNHNY and CDR2 as SVGAGI (reference sequence). The ends were cut back, 6 bases at V and 4 bases at J, with 22 bases in the middle. This CDR3 has 16 residues. The CDR3 coding sequence is TGTGCCAGCAGATCCATTCAGTCCTCGACGACTTACGAGCAGTACTTC. This gives the protein CASRSIQSSTTYEQYF.

A remark on this clone: Relative to the germline gene, one junction end is altered; a read error may explain this. This chain connects TRBV9 to TRBJ2-1; D possibly matches TRBD1 or TRBD2 (5 bases each). The CDR3 has 14 residues. The germline V gene has CDR1 SGDLS and CDR2 YYNGEE. CDR3 nucleotide sequence: TGTGCCAGCAGCACGGGGACCTCCCACAATGAGCAGTTCTTC. This translates into CASSTGTSHNEQFF.

The V and J genes are TRBV19 and TRBJ1-2, with 7 bases that match TRBD1. CDR1 and CDR2 (germline): LNHDA, SQIVND (reference sequence). V gave up 4 bases and J gave up 0 bases; unmatched junction bases: 11. The CDR3 has 17 residues. The CDR3, as DNA: TGTGCCAGTAGTAAGACTACCGGGACAGCCTCTAACTATGGCTACACCTTC. Its protein product is CASSKTTGTASNYGYTF.

The chain carries TRBV19 and TRBJ1-2, with 7 bases aligning to TRBD1. V lost 8 bases, J lost 4 bases, and 7 bases stayed unmatched. This CDR3 spans 13 amino acids. Germline CDR1 is LNHDA and CDR2 is SQIVND (reference sequence). The CDR3 DNA reads as TGTGCCAGTTACCTTGACAGGGCCTATGGCTACACCTTC. It encodes CASYLDRAYGYTF.

The chain recombines TRBV7-9 with TRBJ2-7, with 13 bases matching TRBD2. The germline V gene encodes CDR1 SEHNR and CDR2 FQNEAQ (reference sequence). The CDR3 spans 14 residues. Germline trimming cut 4 bases from V and 7 bases from J; bases unmatched to any gene: 4. The CDR3 sequence: CASSWGLAGREQYF. CDR3 sequence (DNA): TGTGCCAGCAGCTGGGGACTAGCGGGGAGGGAGCAGTACTTC.

Only one count was recorded for this clone. The gene calls are TRBV2 and TRBJ1-2; 7 nucleotides align to TRBD1. This CDR3 comprises 13 residues. The germline V gene encodes CDR1 SNHLY and CDR2 FYNNEI. The ends lost 7 bases at V and 4 bases at J; junction bases unmatched: 6. This chain's CDR3 is CASTRGQGYGYTF. The CDR3 nucleotides are TGTGCCAGCACAAGGGGGCAAGGCTATGGCTACACCTTC.

V usage is TRBV7-2 and J usage is TRBJ2-3, with D perhaps matching TRBD1 or TRBD2 (5 bases each). Germline-derived CDR1 and CDR2 are SGHTA and FQGNSA. This CDR3 spans 17 amino acids. Deletions cut 1 base from V and 2 bases from J, with 16 bases between. The CDR3 DNA follows: TGTGCCAGCAGCTTAGGACGAGGGGTACACCTCACAGATACGCAGTATTTT. It translates to CASSLGRGVHLTDTQYF.

The genes are TRBV21-1 and TRBJ1-1; TRBD1 was called by the table and not checked on the DNA. TRBV21-1 is classified as a pseudogene. The CDR3 extends over 16 amino acids. The CDR3 spells CASSKGSGTQNTEAFF. CDR3 nucleotides: TGTGCCAGCAGCAAAGGGTCCGGGACACAGAACACTGAAGCTTTCTTT.

The chain links TRBV6-5 to TRBJ1-5; TRBD1 might be the D (5 bases). V lost 5 bases and J 7 bases, leaving 15 bases between the germline ends. Germline V lookup: CDR1 MNHEY, CDR2 SVGAGI. This CDR3 region has 14 residues. CDR3 loop: CASSPPRVSQPQHF. The DNA of the CDR3 is TGTGCCAGCAGTCCACCCAGGGTCAGCCAGCCCCAGCATTTT.

V gene TRBV7-2 combines with J gene TRBJ1-2, with 8 bases fitting TRBD1. The CDR3 runs 16 residues. Per the germline V gene, CDR1 is SGHTA and CDR2 is FQGNSA. V was clipped by 1 base and J by 2 bases; unmatched bases: 6. This chain's CDR3 is CASSLGTGSLNYGYTF. In DNA form, the CDR3 reads TGTGCCAGCAGCTTAGGGACAGGGTCGTTAAACTATGGCTACACCTTC.

The J gene is TRBJ1-2, the V gene TRBV6-5; 7 bases match TRBD1. The CDR3 runs to 16 residues. V was clipped by 2 bases and J by 2 bases; unmatched bases: 8. The germline gives CDR1 MNHEY, CDR2 SVGAGI. The CDR3 nucleotides are TGTGCCAGCAGTTACGGTCGCCCGACAGGGAACTATGGCTACACCTTC. This encodes CASSYGRPTGNYGYTF.

Here the CDR3 DNA reads TGTGCCAGCAGCTTAGGCACAGGGGGAAGTGGAAACACCATATATTTT. It is translated as CASSLGTGGSGNTIYF. The V gene is TRBV7-2, the J gene TRBJ1-3; TRBD1 aligns across 8 bases. The CDR3 loop spans 16 amino acids. The junction had 5 bases not matched to a gene; V was cut back by 1 base and J by 3 bases. Germline V gene lookup returns CDR1 SGHTA and CDR2 FQGNSA.

This sequence joins TRBV7-9 and TRBJ2-7; D gene unclear. V lost 5 bases, J lost 6 bases, and 14 bases lay in between. The CDR3 extends over 13 amino acids. Germline values: CDR1 SEHNR, CDR2 FQNEAQ (reference sequence). In DNA, the CDR3 is TGTGCCAGCAGCATATCCGACGGAGTCGAGCAGTACTTC. Amino acid sequence: CASSISDGVEQYF. The entire variable domain, with the rest obtained from reference TRBV7-9 and TRBJ2-7, is as follows: DTGVSQNPRHKITKRGQNVTFRCDPISEHNRLYWYRQTLGQGPEFLTYFQNEAQLEKSRLLSDRFSAERPKGSFSTLEIQRTEQGDSAMYLCASSISDGVEQYFGPGTRLTVT.

This chain uses TRBV5-4 with TRBJ2-7; no reliable D call. With 5 bases removed from V and 3 bases from J, the gap between germline ends came to 15 bases. This CDR3 contains 14 residues. Germline CDR1 is SGHNT and CDR2 is YYREEE (reference sequence). In DNA, the CDR3 is TGTGCCAGCAGGGACGCTCCTGCTGGCTACGAGCAGTACTTC. Its translation: CASRDAPAGYEQYF.

V and J are TRBV18 and TRBJ1-1; possible D gene TRBD1, 6 bases. Germline V gene lookup returns CDR1 KGHSH and CDR2 LQKENI. The CDR3 runs to 12 residues. V gave up 6 bases and J gave up 7 bases, with 12 bases separating them. The CDR3 DNA sequence: TGTGCCAGCTCCCCAGGGGTCGGTGAAGCTTTCTTT. This translates into CASSPGVGEAFF.

The rearrangement uses TRBV19 and TRBJ2-5; D unresolved. Germline V lookup: CDR1 LNHDA, CDR2 SQIVND (reference sequence). Trimming cost V 5 bases and J 3 bases, with 13 bases left between them. CDR3 length: 14 amino acids. The CDR3 nucleotides are TGTGCCAGTAGTTACTATGGACGGGAAGAGACCCAGTACTTC. Translating it yields CASSYYGREETQYF. Complete variable domain (other parts from reference TRBV19 and TRBJ2-5): DGGITQSPKYLFRKEGQNVTLSCEQNLNHDAMYWYRQDPGQGLRLIYYSQIVNDFQKGDIAEGYSVSREKKESFPLTVTSAQKNPTAFYLCASSYYGREETQYFGPGTRLLVL.

V is TRBV4-2 and J is TRBJ1-5; maybe TRBD1 (5 bases). Trimming pared 4 bases from V and 2 bases from J, leaving 21 bases between. From germline, CDR1 is LGHNA and CDR2 YNFKEQ. CDR3 length: 18 residues. The CDR3 spells CASSREGQGVSGNQPQHF. The CDR3 DNA reads as TGTGCCAGCAGCCGGGAAGGGCAGGGAGTGTCGGGCAATCAGCCCCAGCATTTT.